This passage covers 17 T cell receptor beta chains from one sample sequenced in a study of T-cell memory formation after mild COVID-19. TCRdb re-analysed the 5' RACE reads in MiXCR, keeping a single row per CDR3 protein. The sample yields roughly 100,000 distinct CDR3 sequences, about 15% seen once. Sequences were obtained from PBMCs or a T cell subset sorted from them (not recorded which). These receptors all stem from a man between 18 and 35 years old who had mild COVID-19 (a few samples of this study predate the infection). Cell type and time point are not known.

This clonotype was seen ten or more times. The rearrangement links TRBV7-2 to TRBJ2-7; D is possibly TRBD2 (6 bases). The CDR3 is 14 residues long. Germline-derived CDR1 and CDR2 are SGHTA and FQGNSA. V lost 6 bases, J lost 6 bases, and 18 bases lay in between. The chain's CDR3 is CASSYPGAAGEQYF. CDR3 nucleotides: TGTGCCAGCAGTTATCCGGGAGCCGCGGGCGAGCAGTACTTC.

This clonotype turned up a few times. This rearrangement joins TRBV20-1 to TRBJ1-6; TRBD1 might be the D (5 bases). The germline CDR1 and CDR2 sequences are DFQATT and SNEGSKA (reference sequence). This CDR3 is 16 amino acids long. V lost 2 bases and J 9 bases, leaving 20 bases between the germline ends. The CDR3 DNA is TGCAGTGCTAGACCCCTTGAGGACACGACGGCTTCACCCCTCCACTTT. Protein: CSARPLEDTTASPLHF.

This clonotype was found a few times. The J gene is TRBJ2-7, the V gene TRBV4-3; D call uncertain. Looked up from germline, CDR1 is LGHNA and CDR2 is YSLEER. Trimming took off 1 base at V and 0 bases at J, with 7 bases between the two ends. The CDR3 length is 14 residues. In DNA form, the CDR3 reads TGCGCCAGCAGCCAAGTTGTCAGCTCCTACGAGCAGTACTTC. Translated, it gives CASSQVVSSYEQYF.

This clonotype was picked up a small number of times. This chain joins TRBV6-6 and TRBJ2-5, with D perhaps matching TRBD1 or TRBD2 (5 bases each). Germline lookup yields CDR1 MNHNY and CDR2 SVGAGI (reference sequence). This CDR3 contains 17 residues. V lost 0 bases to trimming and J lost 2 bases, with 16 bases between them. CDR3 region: CASSYSRGRSLQETQYF. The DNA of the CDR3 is TGTGCCAGCAGTTACTCGAGGGGACGGAGCCTACAAGAGACCCAGTACTTC.

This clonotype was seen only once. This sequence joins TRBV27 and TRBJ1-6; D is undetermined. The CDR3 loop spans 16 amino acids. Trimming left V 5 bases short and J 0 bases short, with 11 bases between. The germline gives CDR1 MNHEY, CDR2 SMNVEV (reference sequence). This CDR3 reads CASSGQHSSYNSPLHF. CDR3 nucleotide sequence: TGTGCCAGCAGTGGGCAGCACAGCTCCTATAATTCACCCCTCCACTTT.

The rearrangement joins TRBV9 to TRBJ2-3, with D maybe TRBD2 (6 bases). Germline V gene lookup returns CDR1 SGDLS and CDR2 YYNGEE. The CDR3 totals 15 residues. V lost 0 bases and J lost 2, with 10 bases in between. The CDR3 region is CASSVGEALTDTQYF. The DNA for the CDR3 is TGTGCCAGCAGCGTAGGGGAGGCTCTCACAGATACGCAGTATTTT.

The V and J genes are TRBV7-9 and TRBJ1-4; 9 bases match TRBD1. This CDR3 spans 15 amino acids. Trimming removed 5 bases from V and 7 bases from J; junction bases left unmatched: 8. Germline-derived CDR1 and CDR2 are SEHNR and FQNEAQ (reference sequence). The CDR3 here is CASSPTGGRTEKLFF. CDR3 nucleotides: TGTGCCAGCAGCCCGACAGGGGGTAGGACTGAAAAACTGTTTTTT.

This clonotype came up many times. The CDR3 bases are TGCGCCAGCAGCCTTGACAACACCGGGGAGCTGTTTTTT. This gives the protein CASSLDNTGELFF. The chain carries TRBV4-1 and TRBJ2-2; D is unclear. There are 13 residues in the CDR3. Germline V gene sequence: CDR1 MGHRA, CDR2 YSYEKL. Trimming cost V 4 bases and J 2 bases, with 5 bases left between them.

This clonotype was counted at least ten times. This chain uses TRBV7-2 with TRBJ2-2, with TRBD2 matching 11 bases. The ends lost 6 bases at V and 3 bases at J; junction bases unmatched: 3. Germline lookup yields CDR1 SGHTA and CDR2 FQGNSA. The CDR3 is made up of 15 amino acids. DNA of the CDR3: TGTGCCAGCAGGTTACTAGCGGGGGACACCGGGGAGCTGTTTTTT. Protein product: CASRLLAGDTGELFF.

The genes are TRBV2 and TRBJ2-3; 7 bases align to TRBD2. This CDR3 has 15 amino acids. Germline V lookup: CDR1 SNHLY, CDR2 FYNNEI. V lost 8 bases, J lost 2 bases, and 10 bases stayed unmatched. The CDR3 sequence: CASGAGTTDTDTQYF. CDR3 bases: TGTGCCAGCGGGGCCGGGACTACCGACACAGATACGCAGTATTTT.

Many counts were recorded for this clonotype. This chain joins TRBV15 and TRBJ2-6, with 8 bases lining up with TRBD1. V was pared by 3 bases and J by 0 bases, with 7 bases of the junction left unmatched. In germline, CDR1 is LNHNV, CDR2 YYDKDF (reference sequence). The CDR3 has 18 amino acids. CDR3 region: CATSSRTGSLSGANVLTF. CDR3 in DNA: TGTGCCACCAGCAGCCGGACAGGGTCTCTCTCTGGGGCCAACGTCCTGACTTTC.

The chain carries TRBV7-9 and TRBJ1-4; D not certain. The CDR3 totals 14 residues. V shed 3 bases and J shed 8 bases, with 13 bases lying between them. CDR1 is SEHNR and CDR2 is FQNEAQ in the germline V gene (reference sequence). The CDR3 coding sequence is TGTGCCAGCAGCTTGGCCTATGTGACCGAAAAACTGTTTTTT. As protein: CASSLAYVTEKLFF.

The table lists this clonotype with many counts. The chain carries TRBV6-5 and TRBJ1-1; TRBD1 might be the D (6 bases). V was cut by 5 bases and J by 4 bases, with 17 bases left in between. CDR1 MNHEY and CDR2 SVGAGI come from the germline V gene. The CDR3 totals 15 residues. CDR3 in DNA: TGTGCCAGCAGTGCCTCGGGGGGCCGAAGCACTGAAGCTTTCTTT. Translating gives CASSASGGRSTEAFF.

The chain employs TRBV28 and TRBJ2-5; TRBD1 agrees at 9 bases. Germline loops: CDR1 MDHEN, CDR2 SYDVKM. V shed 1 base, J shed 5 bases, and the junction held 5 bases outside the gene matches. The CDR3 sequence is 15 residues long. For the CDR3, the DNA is TGTGCCAGCAGTTTATCCGGGACAGGGTTCGAGACCCAGTACTTC. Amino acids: CASSLSGTGFETQYF.

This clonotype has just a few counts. The CDR3 DNA reads as TGTGCTAGTGGTTTGGCGGGACAGGGCAATCAGCCCCAGCATTTT. This sequence encodes CASGLAGQGNQPQHF. The rearrangement links TRBV12-5 to TRBJ1-5; 8 nucleotides line up with TRBD1. CDR3 length equals 15 residues. The germline CDR1 and CDR2 sequences are LGHNT and FRNRAP. The J segment lost 2 bases and the V segment lost 1 base, leaving 1 base of the junction unmatched. Supplemented by reference TRBV12-5 and TRBJ1-5, the full variable domain reads DARVTQTPRHKVTEMGQEVTMRCQPILGHNTVFWYRQTMMQGLELLAYFRNRAPLDDSGMPKDRFSAEMPDATLATLKIQPSEPRDSAVYFCASGLAGQGNQPQHFGDGTRLSIL.

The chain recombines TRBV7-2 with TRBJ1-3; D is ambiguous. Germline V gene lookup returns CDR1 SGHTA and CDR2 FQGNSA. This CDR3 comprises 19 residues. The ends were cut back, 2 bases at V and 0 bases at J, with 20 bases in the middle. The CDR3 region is CASSLKARSGSYSGNTIYF. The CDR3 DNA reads TGTGCCAGCAGCTTAAAAGCACGGTCAGGCAGTTACTCTGGAAACACCATATATTTT.

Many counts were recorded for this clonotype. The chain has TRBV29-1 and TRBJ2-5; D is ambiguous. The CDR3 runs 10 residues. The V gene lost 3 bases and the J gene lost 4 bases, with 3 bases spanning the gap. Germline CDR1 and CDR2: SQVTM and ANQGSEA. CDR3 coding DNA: TGCAGCGTTGACACAGAGACCCAGTACTTC. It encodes CSVDTETQYF.